A selection of T cell receptor beta chains follows, all from one sample in a study of cytomegalovirus exposure and HLA in healthy donors. Libraries were prepared by immunoSEQ multiplex PCR; TCRdb keeps only in-frame clonotypes and omits some of them. Seen in this sample are 95,000 to 150,000 clones; the ten most common clones hold 3.6%. Material: PBMCs. The receptors derive from a man between 18 and 29 years old in good health and CMV-seronegative. Both conserved end residues are part of each CDR3. D genes are given only for firm matches.

V gene: TRBV7-2; D gene: TRBD2; J gene: TRBJ2-1; CDR3 DNA: TGTGCCAGCAGACCCCCAGCGGGGAGGCAGTTCTTC; CDR3 protein: CASRPPAGRQFF
V gene: TRBV9; D gene: TRBD2; J gene: TRBJ2-1; CDR3 DNA: TGTGCCAGCACCGCGGGAGGGCCGGTGAATGAGCAGTTCTTC; CDR3 protein: CASTAGGPVNEQFF
V gene: TRBV30; D gene: .; J gene: TRBJ1-2; CDR3 DNA: TGTGCCTGGATCCCCCGTGTGGCAGGGGCCGGGACTAACTATGGCTACACCTTC; CDR3 protein: CAWIPRVAGAGTNYGYTF
V gene: TRBV5-1; D gene: TRBD1; J gene: TRBJ2-7; CDR3 DNA: TGCGCCAGCAGCTGGAGGCTCAGACAGGGGATCGACGAGCAGTACTTC; CDR3 protein: CASSWRLRQGIDEQYF
V gene: TRBV28; D gene: TRBD1; J gene: TRBJ2-5; CDR3 DNA: TGTGCCAGCACCCCCCCGGACAGGGCGAAAGAGACCCAGTACTTC; CDR3 protein: CASTPPDRAKETQYF
V gene: TRBV6-5; D gene: TRBD1; J gene: TRBJ1-5; CDR3 DNA: TGTGCCAGCAGTTCCGACAGGGGGAATCAGCCCCAGCATTTT; CDR3 protein: CASSSDRGNQPQHF
V gene: TRBV19; D gene: TRBD1; J gene: TRBJ2-1; CDR3 DNA: TGTGCCAGTAACGTGGACAGGGCTAGCTCCTACAATGAGCAGTTCTTC; CDR3 protein: CASNVDRASSYNEQFF
V gene: TRBV9; D gene: .; J gene: TRBJ2-7; CDR3 DNA: TGTGCCAGCAGCGCGGCCGGGCTAGCTAGGAACGAGCAGTACTTC; CDR3 protein: CASSAAGLARNEQYF
V gene: TRBV29-1; D gene: TRBD1; J gene: TRBJ1-5; CDR3 DNA: TGCAGCGTTGGGGGACAGGGGGCCCAGCCCCAGCATTTT; CDR3 protein: CSVGGQGAQPQHF
V gene: TRBV23-1; D gene: .; J gene: TRBJ1-1; CDR3 DNA: TGCTCTCAGCTAGGGGCAGGGCTCATGAACACTGAAGCTTTCTTT; CDR3 protein: CSQLGAGLMNTEAFF
V gene: TRBV29-1; D gene: .; J gene: TRBJ1-2; CDR3 DNA: TGCAGCGTCCAAGGGCAGGGGAGTAACTATGGCTACACCTTC; CDR3 protein: CSVQGQGSNYGYTF
V gene: TRBV7-9; D gene: TRBD1; J gene: TRBJ1-1; CDR3 DNA: TGTGCCAGCAGCCGAGGGACAGGGGGGATGAACACTGAAGCTTTCTTT; CDR3 protein: CASSRGTGGMNTEAFF
V gene: TRBV5-1; D gene: .; J gene: TRBJ1-2; CDR3 DNA: TGCGCCAGCAGCACTCAGGATGGCTACACCTTC; CDR3 protein: CASSTQDGYTF
V gene: TRBV6-6; D gene: TRBD1; J gene: TRBJ1-2; CDR3 DNA: TGTGCCAGCAGTACGGACAGGTTGGGCTACACCTTC; CDR3 protein: CASSTDRLGYTF
V gene: TRBV14; D gene: .; J gene: TRBJ2-5; CDR3 DNA: TGTGCCAGCAGCCCCATGGGGCAGACCCAGTACTTC; CDR3 protein: CASSPMGQTQYF
V gene: TRBV6-1; D gene: .; J gene: TRBJ2-1; CDR3 DNA: TGTGCCAGCAGTGCCGACTCCTCCTACAATGAGCAGTTCTTC; CDR3 protein: CASSADSSYNEQFF
V gene: TRBV19; D gene: .; J gene: TRBJ1-1; CDR3 DNA: TGTGCCAGTAGTATCGGACACGGGAACACTGAAGCTTTCTTT; CDR3 protein: CASSIGHGNTEAFF